Listed below are T cell receptor beta chains from one sample, sequenced in a study of blood T cell repertoires in COVID-19. This table comes from immunoSEQ multiplex PCR, and its TCRdb copy is limited to in-frame clones, with some not included. The table records some 400,000 clones, around 92% of them present only once. Sequencing input: PBMCs or T cells enriched from blood (not recorded which). The origin of the receptors is a woman in her 30s who had recovered from COVID-19. The CDR3 runs from the conserved cysteine through the conserved F or W. D genes are given only for firm matches. The size entry is marked missing in some rows and otherwise reads once, few, many or a size class.

D,size,V,J,DNA,CDR3
TRBD2,-,TRBV3-1/TRBV3-2,TRBJ2-1,TGTGCCAGCACCACTAGCGGCTCCTACAATGAGCAGTTCTTC,CASTTSGSYNEQFF
-,-,TRBV10-1,TRBJ1-6,TGCGCCAGCAGGGGAGACAGGACGAGAAAAAATAATTCACCCCTCCACTTT,CASRGDRTRKNNSPLHF
TRBD1,-,TRBV20-1,TRBJ2-1,TGCAGTGCTAGTCGGGACAGGGTATACAATGAGCAGTTCTTC,CSASRDRVYNEQFF
-,-,TRBV4-2,TRBJ2-7,TGTGCCAGCAGCCGATTCCTGGGGGGAACCTACGAGCAGTACTTC,CASSRFLGGTYEQYF
-,-,TRBV10-3,TRBJ2-6,TGTGCCATCAGAGACAGCTCTGGGGCCAACGTCCTGACTTTC,CAIRDSSGANVLTF
-,-,TRBV5-1,TRBJ1-2,TGCGCCAGCAGCTCGCCGACCCGGGACAACCTTAACTATGGCTACACCTTC,CASSSPTRDNLNYGYTF
TRBD1,-,TRBV9,TRBJ2-3,TGTGCCAGCAGCGAGACAGGGTCAGATTCGGGTACGCAGTATTTT,CASSETGSDSGTQYF
TRBD1,-,TRBV5-1,TRBJ1-2,TGCGCCAGCAGGGGACAGGGGACCCCTAACTATGGCTACACCTTC,CASRGQGTPNYGYTF
-,few,TRBV6-2/TRBV6-3,TRBJ2-7,TGTGCCAGCAGTTACGCAACAGGTTCTAGCTCCTACGAGCAGTACTTC,CASSYATGSSSYEQYF
-,-,TRBV6-1,TRBJ2-1,TGTGCCAGCAGTGAAGCGCCCGTCCCCGTTAGCTCCTACAATGAGCAGTTCTTC,CASSEAPVPVSSYNEQFF
-,few,TRBV6-6,TRBJ1-5,TGTGCCAGCAGTTACAACGGGGAATATCAGCCCCAGCATTTT,CASSYNGEYQPQHF
-,-,TRBV19,TRBJ1-1,TGTGCCAGTACCGGGGGGCCCCTATCGAACACTGAAGCTTTCTTT,CASTGGPLSNTEAFF
-,-,TRBV4-3,TRBJ1-1,TGCGCCAGCAGCCAAGGTGACACAGATATCGGGAGCACTGAAGCTTTCTTT,CASSQGDTDIGSTEAFF
-,-,TRBV7-3,TRBJ2-5,TGTGCCAGCAGCCCCGGGACTGGGGGGGCGTCTGTTGAGACCCAGTACTTC,CASSPGTGGASVETQYF
TRBD1,-,TRBV27,TRBJ1-2,TGTGCCAGCAGTCCACAGGGGGCGCATCTTAGGGGCTACACCTTC,CASSPQGAHLRGYTF
-,-,TRBV4-2,TRBJ1-5,TGTGCCAGCAGCCAAGAGTGGCAGGTAAATCAGCCCCAGCATTTT,CASSQEWQVNQPQHF
-,-,TRBV2,TRBJ1-3,TGTGCCAGCAGTGAGGGCAGGGGTGGAAACACCATATATTTT,CASSEGRGGNTIYF
TRBD1,-,TRBV28,TRBJ2-7,TGTGCCAGCAGTCAAATGGACAGGCTGAAATCCTACGAGCAGTACTTC,CASSQMDRLKSYEQYF
TRBD2,-,TRBV7-2,TRBJ2-7,TGTGCCAGCAGGCCAACTAGCGGGGGGACCTACGAGCAGTACTTC,CASRPTSGGTYEQYF
TRBD1,few,TRBV9,TRBJ2-7,TGTGCCAGCAGCGGGACGACAGGGGAGAGCGGGCAGTACTTC,CASSGTTGESGQYF
-,-,TRBV11-2,TRBJ2-2,TGTGCCAGCAGCTTAGCGAGGGGACTCACCTTAACCGGGGAGCTGTTTTTT,CASSLARGLTLTGELFF
TRBD1,-,TRBV6-6,TRBJ1-2,TGTGCCAGCAGTTACCTTCGGACAGGGGCAAACTATGGCTACACCTTC,CASSYLRTGANYGYTF
TRBD1,-,TRBV2,TRBJ2-5,TGTGCCAGCAGAAACACAGGGGGCACGGAGACCCAGTACTTC,CASRNTGGTETQYF
-,-,TRBV5-5,TRBJ1-1,TGTGCCAGCAGCTTGAGGGGCGCTGAAGCTTTCTTT,CASSLRGAEAFF
-,-,TRBV5-4,TRBJ1-2,TGTGCCAGCAGCCTTCAGGGTGGCTATGGCTACACCTTC,CASSLQGGYGYTF
-,few,TRBV12-3/TRBV12-4,TRBJ2-7,TGTGCCAGCAATACAGGGATGGTATACGAGCAGTACTTC,CASNTGMVYEQYF
TRBD2,-,TRBV7-9,TRBJ2-5,TGTGCCAGCAGCTCCGGACTAGCGGGACAAGAGACCCAGTACTTC,CASSSGLAGQETQYF
-,few,TRBV4-2,TRBJ2-7,TGTGCCAGCAGCCAAGAGCCCGGGGGAAGATACGAGCAGTACTTC,CASSQEPGGRYEQYF
TRBD1,-,TRBV7-9,TRBJ2-1,TGTGCCAGCAGCTCCCAGGGGGAGAGGCATGAGCAGTTCTTC,CASSSQGERHEQFF
-,-,TRBV19,TRBJ1-4,TGTGCCAGTAGTACCGGGACATCTGACAGTGAAAAACTGTTTTTT,CASSTGTSDSEKLFF
-,-,TRBV28,TRBJ2-5,TGTGCCAGCAGTTTCTGGAGACTGAAAGAGACCCAGTACTTC,CASSFWRLKETQYF
TRBD2,-,TRBV6-5,TRBJ2-3,TGTGCCAGCACTAGCGGTTATACGCAGTATTTT,CASTSGYTQYF
-,-,TRBV4-2,TRBJ1-2,TGTGCCAGCAGCCAGTTAACAGCTAACTATGGCTACACCTTC,CASSQLTANYGYTF